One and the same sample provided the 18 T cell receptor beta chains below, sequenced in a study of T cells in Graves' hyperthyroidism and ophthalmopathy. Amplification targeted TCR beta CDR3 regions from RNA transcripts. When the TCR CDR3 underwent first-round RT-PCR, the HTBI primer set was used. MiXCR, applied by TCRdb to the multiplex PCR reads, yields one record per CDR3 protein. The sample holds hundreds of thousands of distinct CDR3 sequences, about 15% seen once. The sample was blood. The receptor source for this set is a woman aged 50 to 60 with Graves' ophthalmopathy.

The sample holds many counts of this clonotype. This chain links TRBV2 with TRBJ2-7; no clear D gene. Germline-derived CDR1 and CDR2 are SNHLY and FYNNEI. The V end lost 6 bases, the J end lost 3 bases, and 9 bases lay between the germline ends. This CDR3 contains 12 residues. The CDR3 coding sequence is TGTGCCAGCAGCGAAAGTTACTACGAGCAGTACTTC. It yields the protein CASSESYYEQYF.

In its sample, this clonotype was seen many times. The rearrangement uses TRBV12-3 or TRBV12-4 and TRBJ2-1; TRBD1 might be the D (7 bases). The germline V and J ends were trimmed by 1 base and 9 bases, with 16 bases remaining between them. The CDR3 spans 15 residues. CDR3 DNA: TGTGCCAGCAGTTTAGGGAGGGGACAGTACGGTGAGCAGTTCTTC. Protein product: CASSLGRGQYGEQFF.

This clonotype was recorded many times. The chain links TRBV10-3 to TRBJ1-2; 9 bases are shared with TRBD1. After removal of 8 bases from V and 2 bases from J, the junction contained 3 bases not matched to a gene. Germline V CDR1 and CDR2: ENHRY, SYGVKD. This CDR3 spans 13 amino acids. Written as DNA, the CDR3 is TGTGCCATCGGGACAGGGTTGAACTATGGCTACACCTTC. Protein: CAIGTGLNYGYTF.

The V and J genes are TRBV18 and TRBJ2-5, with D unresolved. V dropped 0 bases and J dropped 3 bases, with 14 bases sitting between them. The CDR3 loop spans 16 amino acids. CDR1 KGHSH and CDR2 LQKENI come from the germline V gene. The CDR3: CASSPPSSPLEETQYF. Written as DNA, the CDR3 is TGTGCCAGCTCACCACCGAGTAGCCCCCTCGAAGAGACCCAGTACTTC. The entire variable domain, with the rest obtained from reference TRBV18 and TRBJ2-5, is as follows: NAGVMQNPRHLVRRRGQEARLRCSPMKGHSHVYWYRQLPEEGLKFMVYLQKENIIDESGMPKERFSAEFPKEGPSILRIQQVVRGDSAAYFCASSPPSSPLEETQYFGPGTRLLVL.

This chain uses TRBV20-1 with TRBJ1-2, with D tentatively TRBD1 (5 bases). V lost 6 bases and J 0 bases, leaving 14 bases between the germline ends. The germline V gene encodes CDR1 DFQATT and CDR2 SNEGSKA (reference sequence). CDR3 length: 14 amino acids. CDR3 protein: CSASVGTSNYGYTF. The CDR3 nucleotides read TGCAGTGCCTCGGTGGGGACCTCTAACTATGGCTACACCTTC.

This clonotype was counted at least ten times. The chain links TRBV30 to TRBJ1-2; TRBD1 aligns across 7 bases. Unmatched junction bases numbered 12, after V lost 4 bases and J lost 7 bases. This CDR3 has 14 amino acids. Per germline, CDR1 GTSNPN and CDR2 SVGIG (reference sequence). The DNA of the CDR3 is TGTGCCTGGATGCGAAGGGGGCAATTAGGTGGCTACACCTTC. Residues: CAWMRRGQLGGYTF.

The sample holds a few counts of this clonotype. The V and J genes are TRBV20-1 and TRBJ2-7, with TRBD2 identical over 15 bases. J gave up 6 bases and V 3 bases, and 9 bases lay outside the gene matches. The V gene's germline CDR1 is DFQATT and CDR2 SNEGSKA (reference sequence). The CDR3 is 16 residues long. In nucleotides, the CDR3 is TGCAGTGCTAGGACCGGGACTAGCGGGAGGTCCCGCGAGCAGTACTTC. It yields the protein CSARTGTSGRSREQYF.

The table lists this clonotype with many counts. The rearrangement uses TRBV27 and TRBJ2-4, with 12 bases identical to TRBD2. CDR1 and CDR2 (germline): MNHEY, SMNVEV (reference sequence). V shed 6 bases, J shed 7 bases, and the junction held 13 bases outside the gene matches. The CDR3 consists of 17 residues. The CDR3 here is CASSPTSGRVRGNIQYF. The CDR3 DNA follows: TGTGCCAGCAGCCCGACTAGCGGGAGAGTCAGAGGGAACATTCAGTACTTC.

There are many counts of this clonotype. The CDR3 is CSVGDREAGVRYEQYF. For the CDR3, the DNA is TGCAGCGTTGGGGACAGGGAGGCGGGAGTGAGGTACGAGCAGTACTTC. The chain is built from TRBV29-1 and TRBJ2-7; 9 positions agree with TRBD1. From germline, CDR1 is SQVTM and CDR2 ANQGSEA. There are 16 residues in the CDR3. Germline trimming cut 4 bases from V and 4 bases from J; bases unmatched to any gene: 14.

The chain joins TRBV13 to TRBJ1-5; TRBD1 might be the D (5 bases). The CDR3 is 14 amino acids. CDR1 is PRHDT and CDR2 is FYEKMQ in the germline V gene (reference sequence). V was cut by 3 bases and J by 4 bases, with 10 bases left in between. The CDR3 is CASSFQQVNQPQHF. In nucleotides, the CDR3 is TGTGCCAGCAGCTTTCAACAGGTTAATCAGCCCCAGCATTTT.

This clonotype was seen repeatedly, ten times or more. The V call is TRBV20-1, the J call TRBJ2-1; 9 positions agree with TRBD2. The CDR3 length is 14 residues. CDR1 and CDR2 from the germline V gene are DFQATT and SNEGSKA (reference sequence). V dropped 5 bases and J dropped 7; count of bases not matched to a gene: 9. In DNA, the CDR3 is TGCAGTGCTCCCCCGGGACTAGCTCGGAATGAGCAGTTCTTC. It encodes CSAPPGLARNEQFF.

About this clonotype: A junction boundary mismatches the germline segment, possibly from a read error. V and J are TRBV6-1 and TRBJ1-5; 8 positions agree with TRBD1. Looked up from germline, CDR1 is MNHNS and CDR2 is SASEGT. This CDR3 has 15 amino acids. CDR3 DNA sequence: TGTGCCTGCAAAACGGGACAGGACCAAAATCAGCCTCAGCATTTT. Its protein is CACKTGQDQNQPQHF.

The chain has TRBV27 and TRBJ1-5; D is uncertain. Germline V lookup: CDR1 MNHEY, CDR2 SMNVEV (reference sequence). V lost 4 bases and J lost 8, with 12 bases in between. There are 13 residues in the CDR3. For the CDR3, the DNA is TGTGCCAGCAGTTGGGCAGCCATGGAGCCCCAGCATTTT. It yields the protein CASSWAAMEPQHF.

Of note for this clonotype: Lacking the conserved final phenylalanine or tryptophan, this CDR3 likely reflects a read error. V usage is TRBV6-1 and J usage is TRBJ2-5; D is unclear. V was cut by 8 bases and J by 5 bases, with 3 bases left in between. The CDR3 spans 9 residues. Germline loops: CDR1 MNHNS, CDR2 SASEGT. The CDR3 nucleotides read TGTGCCAGCGGGGAGACCCAGTACCTC. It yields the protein CASGETQYL.

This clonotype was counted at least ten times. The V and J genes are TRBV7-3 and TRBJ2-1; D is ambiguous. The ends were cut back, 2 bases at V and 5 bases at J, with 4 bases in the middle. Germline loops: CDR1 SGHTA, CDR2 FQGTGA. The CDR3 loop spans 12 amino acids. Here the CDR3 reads CASSLGNNEQFF. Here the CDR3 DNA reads TGTGCCAGCAGCTTAGGTAACAATGAGCAGTTCTTC.

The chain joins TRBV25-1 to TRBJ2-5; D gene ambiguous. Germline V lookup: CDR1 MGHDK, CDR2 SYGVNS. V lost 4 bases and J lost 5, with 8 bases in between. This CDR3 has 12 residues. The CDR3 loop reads CASSGYWETQYF. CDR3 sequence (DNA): TGTGCCAGCAGTGGATACTGGGAGACCCAGTACTTC.

The CDR3 protein is CASSEPGYGNEQFF. Here the CDR3 DNA reads TGTGCCAGCAGTGAGCCAGGGTATGGCAATGAGCAGTTCTTC. The J gene is TRBJ2-1, the V gene TRBV6-1, with D possibly matching TRBD1 (5 bases). With 3 bases removed from V and 6 bases from J, the gap between germline ends came to 12 bases. The CDR3 is 14 amino acids. Germline V lookup: CDR1 MNHNS, CDR2 SASEGT.

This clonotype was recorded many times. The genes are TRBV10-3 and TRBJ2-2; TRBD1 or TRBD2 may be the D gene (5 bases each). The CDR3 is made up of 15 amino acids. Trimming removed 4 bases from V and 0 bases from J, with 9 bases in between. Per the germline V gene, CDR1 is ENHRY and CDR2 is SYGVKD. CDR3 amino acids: CAISAGTANTGELFF. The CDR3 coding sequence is TGTGCCATCAGTGCAGGGACGGCGAACACCGGGGAGCTGTTTTTT.